The rows below give T cell receptor beta chains drawn from one sample of a study of T cell responses to AZD1222 COVID-19 vaccine. Repertoires were generated with immunoSEQ multiplex PCR, while TCRdb's copy carries only in-frame clones and drops some. The sample consists of around 58,000 clones, under 90% of them appearing once. Specimen: peripheral blood, collected on day 0 of AZD1222 vaccination. These receptors originate from an adult in good health. CDR3s include the opening cysteine and the closing phenylalanine or tryptophan. D genes are given only for firm matches. Only some rows state a clone size, as once, few, many or a class for expanded clones.

v_gene	d_gene	j_gene	abundance	CDR3aa	CDR3nt
TRBV28	.	TRBJ2-2	.	CASSFTTGELFF	TGTGCCAGCAGTTTTACCACCGGGGAGCTGTTTTTT
TRBV4-3	.	TRBJ1-6	.	CASSQDRAYNSPLHF	TGCGCCAGCAGCCAAGACAGGGCTTACAATTCACCCCTCCACTTT
TRBV5-1	.	TRBJ2-1	.	CASSLTNPPSYNEQFF	TGCGCCAGCAGCTTGACTAACCCTCCCTCCTACAATGAGCAGTTCTTC
TRBV28	.	TRBJ2-4	.	CASSLSGLAKNIQYF	TGTGCCAGCAGTTTATCTGGGTTAGCCAAAAACATTCAGTACTTC
TRBV7-8	.	TRBJ1-1	.	CASSLAGGGAEAFF	TGTGCCAGCAGCTTAGCGGGTGGGGGGGCTGAAGCTTTCTTT
TRBV20-1	TRBD1	TRBJ2-3	.	CSASFRDRGYF	TGCAGTGCTTCCTTCCGGGACAGGGGGTATTTT
TRBV7-8	.	TRBJ1-1	.	CASSDSMGNTEAFF	TGTGCCAGCAGCGACTCGATGGGGAACACTGAAGCTTTCTTT
TRBV19	.	TRBJ1-4	.	CASREQGSREKLFF	TGTGCCAGTCGGGAGCAGGGATCACGGGAAAAACTGTTTTTT
TRBV5-1	TRBD1	TRBJ2-7	.	CASSLGGGRGEQYF	TGCGCCAGCAGCTTGGGAGGGGGCAGAGGGGAGCAGTACTTC
TRBV7-8	TRBD1	TRBJ1-3	few	CASSRDRALISGNTIYF	TGTGCCAGCAGCCGAGACAGGGCCCTTATCTCTGGAAACACCATATATTTT
TRBV7-6	.	TRBJ2-7	few	CASSGTGSQRYEQYF	TGTGCCAGCAGCGGTACAGGGTCTCAACGGTACGAGCAGTACTTC
TRBV14	.	TRBJ2-1	.	CASSRIAGSSYNEQFF	TGTGCCAGCAGCCGGATTGCGGGTAGCTCCTACAATGAGCAGTTCTTC
TRBV25-1	.	TRBJ1-2	.	CASSEFPYGYTF	TGTGCCAGCAGTGAATTTCCGTATGGCTACACCTTC
TRBV3-1/TRBV3-2	.	TRBJ1-5	.	CASSRQDNQPQHF	TGTGCCAGCAGCCGACAGGACAATCAGCCCCAGCATTTT
TRBV18	.	TRBJ1-1	.	CASSSPGLRNTEAFF	TGTGCCAGCTCATCCCCGGGACTCCGGAACACTGAAGCTTTCTTT
TRBV5-1	TRBD1	TRBJ2-7	.	CASSPTGTGYYEQYF	TGCGCCAGCAGCCCCACCGGGACAGGGTACTACGAGCAGTACTTC
TRBV15	.	TRBJ2-6	once	CATSGIEFSGANVLTF	TGTGCCACCAGCGGAATAGAGTTCTCTGGGGCCAACGTCCTGACTTTC
TRBV25-1	TRBD1	TRBJ1-2	.	CAAQQGNYGYTF	TGTGCGGCCCAACAGGGGAACTATGGCTACACCTTC